This T cell receptor (beta chain) was retrieved from a study of response to subunit inactivated influenza vaccine. Study-wide points: The study's authors posited that every seasonal influenza vaccination enlists few new T cells.

The V end was cut by 3 bases, the J end by 0 bases, with 11 bases between. The CDR3 spans 15 residues. Germline V lookup: CDR1 KGHSH, CDR2 LQKENI. TCRdb fed the RT-PCR reads into MiXCR, producing one record per CDR3 protein. This table has roughly 150,000 distinct CDR3 sequences, 11% appearing once. The table lists this clonotype with a few counts. Antigen: not known. The source of this sequence is a man aged 50-60 years who received an inactivated influenza vaccine. Here the sequenced sample was non-naive T cells sorted from PBMCs, taken 40 to 50 days after vaccination. J is TRBJ1-2 and V is TRBV18; D unclear. The CDR3 DNA follows: TGTGCCAGCTCACCGGGTCCACCTCCTAACTATGGCTACACCTTC. Translating gives CASSPGPPPNYGYTF.